The following is a TCR beta chain sequence with its context. Its specificity is unknown. PCR was performed using 60 Vbeta and 13 Jbeta primers. The method was immunoSEQ multiplex PCR; TCRdb's version includes in-frame clones alone and lacks a portion of them. Of 110,000 or so clones listed, under 85% are singletons. The sample comes from a study of cytomegalovirus exposure and HLA in healthy donors. The overall study: A prior study identified approximately 120 million unique TCR beta sequences from about 180 million T cells. Study-wide results and caveats: As confirmed in vitro, three CMV-associated chains were specific for CMV antigens. Sequencing likely produced, as an artifact, a cluster of highly shared sequence variants. Some TCR beta chains (over 150 of them) were listed as cytomegalovirus-associated.

Germline lookup yields CDR1 DFQATT and CDR2 SNEGSKA (reference sequence). The germline V and J ends were trimmed by 3 bases and 6 bases, with 8 bases remaining between them. There are 11 residues in the CDR3. This TCR was recovered from a man aged 25-45 years in good health and CMV-seronegative. The specimen sequenced was PBMCs. The rearrangement uses TRBV20-1 and TRBJ1-2, with D possibly being TRBD1 (6 bases). CDR3 nucleotides: TGCAGTGCTAGCTCAGGGGATGGCTACACCTTC. Amino acid sequence: CSASSGDGYTF.